These 27 T cell receptor beta chains originate from one sample sequenced in a study of T cell responses to AZD1222 COVID-19 vaccine. TCRdb's copy holds only in-frame clones and misses some; the assay was immunoSEQ multiplex PCR. The table has about 110,000 clones, 70% to 90% seen once. Specimen: peripheral blood, collected on day 0 of MenACWY control vaccination. The origin of the receptors is an adult in good health.

The CDR3 is CSVARGMNTEAFF. CDR3 in DNA: TGCAGCGTTGCGAGGGGCATGAACACTGAAGCTTTCTTT. The chain links TRBV29-1 to TRBJ1-1, with TRBD1 as a possible D gene (5 bases). V was shortened by 4 bases and J by 0 bases, with 9 bases between the two germline ends. This CDR3 spans 13 amino acids. In germline, CDR1 is SQVTM, CDR2 ANQGSEA.

The V and J genes are TRBV10-3 and TRBJ2-3, with 7 bases that match TRBD2. CDR1 is ENHRY, CDR2 SYGVKD, per germline. V lost 4 bases to trimming and J lost 1 base; unmatched junction nucleotides: 20. CDR3 size: 20 residues. In DNA form, the CDR3 reads TGTGCCATCAGTGGTGGCGACGCGGGCGGGAGAACTCTCCGCACAGATACGCAGTATTTT. Its translation: CAISGGDAGGRTLRTDTQYF.

The rearrangement joins TRBV25-1 to TRBJ2-5, with D possibly being TRBD2 (6 bases). Germline V gives CDR1 MGHDK, CDR2 SYGVNS. V lost 6 bases to trimming and J lost 1 base, with 9 bases between them. The CDR3 sequence is 13 residues long. This CDR3 reads CASRTGVQETQYF. The CDR3 DNA reads TGTGCCAGCAGGACGGGGGTCCAAGAGACCCAGTACTTC. Drawing the rest from reference TRBV25-1 and TRBJ2-5, the complete variable domain is EADIYQTPRYLVIGTGKKITLECSQTMGHDKMYWYQQDPGMELHLIHYSYGVNSTEKGDLSSESTVSRIRTEHFPLTLESARPSHTSQYLCASRTGVQETQYFGPGTRLLVL.

The rearrangement uses TRBV7-2 and TRBJ2-5; D call uncertain. Germline assignment: CDR1 SGHTA and CDR2 FQGNSA. The V and J ends lost 2 bases and 6 bases respectively, with 4 bases between them. This CDR3 is built from 11 residues. The CDR3 sequence: CASSLSKTQYF. The DNA of the CDR3 is TGTGCCAGCAGCTTATCGAAGACCCAGTACTTC. Together with reference TRBV7-2 and TRBJ2-5, the CDR3 gives the full variable domain: GAGVSQSPSNKVTEKGKDVELRCDPISGHTALYWYRQSLGQGLEFLIYFQGNSAPDKSGLPSDRFSAERTGGSVSTLTIQRTQQEDSAVYLCASSLSKTQYFGPGTRLLVL.

The CDR3 bases are TGTGCCAGCAGCCAGGCCGGCCGAGCTTTCTTT. Amino acids: CASSQAGRAFF. This chain uses TRBV16 with TRBJ1-1; D remains unclear. The CDR3 contains 11 residues. Trimming stripped 3 bases from V and 10 bases from J, with 9 bases between. Germline-derived CDR1 and CDR2 are KGHSY and FQNENV.

The chain has TRBV4-3 and TRBJ2-3; 8 positions match TRBD2. CDR3 length: 17 amino acids. V was clipped by 0 bases and J by 0 bases; unmatched bases: 5. Germline V lookup: CDR1 LGHNA, CDR2 YSLEER. In DNA, the CDR3 is TGCGCCAGCAGCCAAGATTTCCAGCGGGGGAGCACAGATACGCAGTATTTT. It codes for CASSQDFQRGSTDTQYF.

The chain combines TRBV27 with TRBJ1-6; 7 bases agree with TRBD1. The length of the CDR3 is 16 residues. Germline lookup yields CDR1 MNHEY and CDR2 SMNVEV (reference sequence). J lost 10 bases, V lost 4 bases, and 13 bases had no gene match. The CDR3 sequence is CASSSYQTGIGSPLHF. CDR3 nucleotides: TGTGCCAGCAGTTCCTACCAGACAGGGATAGGGTCACCCCTCCACTTT.

This sequence joins TRBV7-2 and TRBJ1-6, with TRBD1 matching over 7 bases. The CDR3 is 14 amino acids. V lost 6 bases to trimming and J lost 7 bases; unmatched junction nucleotides: 6. CDR1 and CDR2 from the germline V gene are SGHTA and FQGNSA. CDR3 residues: CASSINRGNSPLHF. The CDR3 nucleotides are TGTGCCAGCAGTATAAACAGGGGCAATTCACCCCTCCACTTT.

The chain is built from TRBV24-1 and TRBJ1-5; D is uncertain. This CDR3 has 17 amino acids. V was cut by 4 bases and J by 0 bases, with 15 bases left in between. Germline-derived CDR1 and CDR2 are KGHDR and SFDVKD. For the CDR3, the DNA is TGTGCCACCAGTGACACCCGGACGGATGATAGCAATCAGCCCCAGCATTTT. Translated: CATSDTRTDDSNQPQHF.

By sample share, this clone is large. The rearrangement links TRBV9 to TRBJ2-1, with D perhaps TRBD1 (6 bases). Germline loops: CDR1 SGDLS, CDR2 YYNGEE. The CDR3 has 14 residues. Trimming stripped 3 bases from V and 5 bases from J, with 12 bases between. The CDR3 nucleotides are TGTGCCAGCAGCGACGACCAGGGGAACAATGAGCAGTTCTTC. Amino acid sequence: CASSDDQGNNEQFF.

The chain couples TRBV7-2 to TRBJ2-5; D may match TRBD1 or TRBD2 (5 bases each). Germline CDR1 SGHTA, CDR2 FQGNSA. This CDR3 has 14 residues. The V gene lost 5 bases and the J gene lost 1 base, with 11 bases spanning the gap. The CDR3 sequence is CASSTRDGQETQYF. In nucleotides, the CDR3 is TGTGCCAGCAGCACCCGGGACGGCCAAGAGACCCAGTACTTC.

The chain combines TRBV28 with TRBJ2-4; maybe TRBD1 (6 bases). CDR1 and CDR2 (germline): MDHEN, SYDVKM. Between the trimmed V and J ends, which lost 2 bases and 5 bases, there was a span of 13 bases. There are 15 residues in the CDR3. In nucleotides, the CDR3 is TGTGCCAGCAGTTTAGTCAGGGGCGACGAAAACATTCAGTACTTC. It specifies CASSLVRGDENIQYF.

The rearrangement uses TRBV9 and TRBJ1-1; D unclear. Per the germline V gene, CDR1 is SGDLS and CDR2 is YYNGEE. This CDR3 has 14 residues. The V gene lost 0 bases and the J gene lost 8 bases, with 14 bases spanning the gap. CDR3 region: CASSVGTVSGEAFF. CDR3 in DNA: TGTGCCAGCAGCGTAGGGACGGTGAGCGGAGAAGCTTTCTTT.

The chain links TRBV5-1 to TRBJ1-4; 7 nucleotides line up with TRBD1. J was trimmed by 5 bases and V by 5 bases; bases with no gene match: 6. CDR1 and CDR2 from the germline V gene are SGHRS and YFSETQ. CDR3 length equals 14 residues. The CDR3 loop reads CASRRDRVNEKLFF. CDR3 sequence (DNA): TGCGCCAGCAGGAGAGACAGGGTAAATGAAAAACTGTTTTTT.

This clone showed up just once. The chain uses TRBV2 and TRBJ2-2; maybe TRBD2 (7 bases). Trimming pared 10 bases from V and 8 bases from J, leaving 20 bases between. This CDR3 has 14 amino acids. In germline, CDR1 is SNHLY, CDR2 FYNNEI. DNA of the CDR3: TGTGCCATTGCGGGGGCGGGCCTGGGGGGGGAGCTGTTTTTT. Translation gives CAIAGAGLGGELFF.

The CDR3 loop reads CASSLAAGGGIGELFF. The CDR3 nucleotides read TGCGCCAGCAGCTTGGCCGCAGGGGGCGGAATCGGGGAGCTGTTTTTT. The genes are TRBV5-1 and TRBJ2-2, with 8 nucleotides matching TRBD1. Trimming cost V 0 bases and J 7 bases; bases outside gene matches: 8. This CDR3 has 16 amino acids. The V gene's germline CDR1 is SGHRS and CDR2 YFSETQ.

J is TRBJ2-3 and V is TRBV9, with 7 bases aligning to TRBD2. Germline loops: CDR1 SGDLS, CDR2 YYNGEE. Trimming cost V 4 bases and J 5 bases; bases outside gene matches: 19. This CDR3 is built from 18 residues. The CDR3 nucleotides are TGTGCCAGCAGCCCCACGGTTGGCGGGAGTGCCGCTGGAGATACGCAGTATTTT. It translates to CASSPTVGGSAAGDTQYF.

This clone was detected once. The chain links TRBV9 to TRBJ2-1; D is ambiguous. CDR3 length: 14 residues. Germline-derived CDR1 and CDR2 are SGDLS and YYNGEE. Trimming stripped 4 bases from V and 3 bases from J, with 11 bases between. The CDR3 DNA is TGTGCCAGCAGCCCGCAGGTGGGCTACAATGAGCAGTTCTTC. It yields the protein CASSPQVGYNEQFF.

The chain uses TRBV5-6 and TRBJ2-3; the match to TRBD1 covers 11 bases. Germline CDR1 SGHDT, CDR2 YYEEEE. V lost 4 bases, J lost 5 bases, and 9 bases stayed unmatched. CDR3 size: 16 residues. The CDR3 region has the DNA TGTGCCAGCAGCGGCCGGACAGGGGGCCAGGGAGATACGCAGTATTTT. Protein: CASSGRTGGQGDTQYF.

This chain uses TRBV5-4 with TRBJ1-2, with D perhaps matching TRBD1 (5 bases). Germline lookup yields CDR1 SGHNT and CDR2 YYREEE (reference sequence). Trimming removed 3 bases at V and 2 bases at J, with 8 bases between. This CDR3 region has 13 residues. CDR3 in DNA: TGTGCCAGCAGCTCGGACACAAACTATGGCTACACCTTC. Translation gives CASSSDTNYGYTF.

The gene calls are TRBV24-1 and TRBJ1-1; D call uncertain. Germline loops: CDR1 KGHDR, CDR2 SFDVKD. This CDR3 region has 14 residues. V was clipped by 5 bases and J by 2 bases, with 11 bases between them. Written as DNA, the CDR3 is TGTGCCACCAGTGCGGCCGGGGTAAACACTGAAGCTTTCTTT. It is translated as CATSAAGVNTEAFF.

V gene TRBV5-5 combines with J gene TRBJ2-7, with 8 bases matching TRBD2. This CDR3 is 15 amino acids long. With 4 bases clipped from V and 4 bases from J, the junction kept 10 bases outside the gene matches. Germline CDR1 SGHKS, CDR2 YYEKEE (reference sequence). This chain's CDR3 is CASSPGTSRGYEQYF. CDR3 sequence (DNA): TGTGCCAGCAGCCCGGGGACTAGTCGGGGGTACGAGCAGTACTTC.

The chain recombines TRBV11-2 with TRBJ2-1; perhaps TRBD1 as D (6 bases). V lost 5 bases, J lost 1 base, and 12 bases lay in between. The CDR3 extends over 15 amino acids. Germline V gene sequence: CDR1 SGHAT, CDR2 FQNNGV. CDR3 sequence reads: CASSLQGLSYNEQFF. CDR3 sequence (DNA): TGTGCCAGCAGCCTACAGGGTCTGTCCTACAATGAGCAGTTCTTC. Supplemented by reference TRBV11-2 and TRBJ2-1, the full variable domain reads EAGVAQSPRYKIIEKRQSVAFWCNPISGHATLYWYQQILGQGPKLLIQFQNNGVVDDSQLPKDRFSAERLKGVDSTLKIQPAKLEDSAVYLCASSLQGLSYNEQFFGPGTRLTVL.

The CDR3 coding sequence is TGTGCCAGCAGCTTCCTATATGGCTACACCTTC. This codes for CASSFLYGYTF. The V gene is TRBV5-4, the J gene TRBJ1-2; D is unresolved. The CDR3 totals 11 residues. Deletions cut 2 bases from V and 5 bases from J, with 4 bases between. The germline CDR1 and CDR2 sequences are SGHNT and YYREEE (reference sequence).

The chain joins TRBV27 to TRBJ2-7, with D hard to call. This CDR3 contains 11 residues. Trimming stripped 5 bases from V and 7 bases from J, with 9 bases between. Germline lookup yields CDR1 MNHEY and CDR2 SMNVEV (reference sequence). Here the CDR3 DNA reads TGTGCCAGCAGTCCCCGGTTTGAGCAGTACTTC. Its translation: CASSPRFEQYF.

The gene calls are TRBV9 and TRBJ1-1, with unresolved D. The germline V gene has CDR1 SGDLS and CDR2 YYNGEE. The V gene lost 3 bases and the J gene lost 1 base, with 4 bases spanning the gap. CDR3 length: 12 residues. The CDR3 spells CASSDKNTEAFF. Written as DNA, the CDR3 is TGTGCCAGCAGCGACAAGAACACTGAAGCTTTCTTT.

The chain couples TRBV6-2 or TRBV6-3 to TRBJ1-1, with a tentative D call TRBD1 (5 bases). The CDR3 length is 17 residues. Germline V gene data show CDR1 as MNHEY and CDR2 as SVGEGT. The V end lost 0 bases, the J end lost 0 bases, and 14 bases lay between the germline ends. In DNA form, the CDR3 reads TGTGCCAGCAGTTACTCGAAGTACGACAGATTGAACACTGAAGCTTTCTTT. It translates to CASSYSKYDRLNTEAFF.